These 12 T cell receptor beta chains originate from one sample sequenced in a study of blood T cell repertoires in COVID-19. Sequencing was performed with immunoSEQ multiplex PCR; in TCRdb, only in-frame clones are kept and a portion is missing. This sample has 140,000 to 150,000 clones, with roughly 84% found just once. The sequencing input was PBMCs or T cells enriched from blood (not recorded which). The origin of the receptors is a woman in her 50s who had been exposed to COVID-19.

The V call is TRBV19, the J call TRBJ2-1; 9 nucleotides match TRBD1. V lost 4 bases, J lost 8 bases, and 6 bases stayed unmatched. CDR3 length: 14 residues. The germline gives CDR1 LNHDA, CDR2 SQIVND (reference sequence). The CDR3 DNA follows: TGTGCCAGTAGTAGCGGACAGGGGAGGGATGAGCAGTTCTTC. Its protein is CASSSGQGRDEQFF.

The rearrangement links TRBV7-8 to TRBJ2-5; TRBD2 matches at 7 bases. The CDR3 consists of 14 residues. V gave up 3 bases and J gave up 3 bases; unmatched junction bases: 4. From germline, CDR1 is SGHVS and CDR2 FQNEAQ. The CDR3 loop reads CASSFRSGEETQYF. DNA of the CDR3: TGTGCCAGCAGCTTCCGGAGCGGGGAAGAGACCCAGTACTTC.

This clone was counted between two and nine times. This sequence joins TRBV4-1 and TRBJ1-5, with a tentative D call TRBD1 (5 bases). CDR3 length equals 15 residues. The germline V gene encodes CDR1 MGHRA and CDR2 YSYEKL. V was cut by 0 bases and J by 5 bases, with 11 bases left in between. The CDR3, as DNA: TGCGCCAGCAGCCAAGAACAGGCCCCTGATCAGCCCCAGCATTTT. This sequence encodes CASSQEQAPDQPQHF.

This chain links TRBV29-1 with TRBJ1-5; 8 bases are shared with TRBD1. V was pared by 6 bases and J by 2 bases, with 3 bases of the junction left unmatched. Germline V gene lookup returns CDR1 SQVTM and CDR2 ANQGSEA. This CDR3 has 13 residues. CDR3 amino acids: CSVVQGGNQPQHF. CDR3 nucleotide sequence: TGCAGCGTCGTACAGGGGGGCAATCAGCCCCAGCATTTT.

The genes are TRBV5-1 and TRBJ2-7, with 8 positions matching TRBD1. J was trimmed by 5 bases and V by 3 bases; bases with no gene match: 7. This CDR3 spans 14 amino acids. The germline V gene has CDR1 SGHRS and CDR2 YFSETQ. CDR3 sequence: CASSWRQGSHEQYF. CDR3 nucleotide sequence: TGCGCCAGCAGCTGGAGACAGGGGTCCCACGAGCAGTACTTC.

The V and J genes are TRBV18 and TRBJ1-3; D gene uncertain. Trimming removed 0 bases at V and 2 bases at J, with 2 bases between. Germline V gene lookup returns CDR1 KGHSH and CDR2 LQKENI. The CDR3 length is 13 residues. The CDR3 DNA reads as TGTGCCAGCTCACCACCCACTGGAAACACCATATATTTT. Encoded protein: CASSPPTGNTIYF.

The chain has TRBV18 and TRBJ2-1, with 10 nucleotides matching TRBD2. The trim removed 4 bases at V and 6 bases at J, leaving 3 bases unmatched. This CDR3 is 14 amino acids long. CDR1 KGHSH and CDR2 LQKENI come from the germline V gene. CDR3 protein: CASSLGLAANEQFF. CDR3 DNA sequence: TGTGCCAGCTCACTTGGACTAGCGGCCAATGAGCAGTTCTTC. Drawing the rest from reference TRBV18 and TRBJ2-1, the complete variable domain is NAGVMQNPRHLVRRRGQEARLRCSPMKGHSHVYWYRQLPEEGLKFMVYLQKENIIDESGMPKERFSAEFPKEGPSILRIQQVVRGDSAAYFCASSLGLAANEQFFGPGTRLTVL.

V usage is TRBV27 and J usage is TRBJ1-5, with a tentative D call TRBD1 (5 bases). The CDR3 length is 15 residues. CDR1 and CDR2 (germline): MNHEY, SMNVEV (reference sequence). V gave up 0 bases and J gave up 7 bases, with 13 bases separating them. CDR3 protein: CASSLSSGLNQPQHF. CDR3 in DNA: TGTGCCAGCAGTTTATCGTCAGGGTTGAACCAGCCCCAGCATTTT.

The chain is built from TRBV5-1 and TRBJ2-3; 8 bases are a match to TRBD2. The CDR3 runs to 15 residues. J gave up 6 bases and V 3 bases, and 9 bases lay outside the gene matches. In germline, CDR1 is SGHRS, CDR2 YFSETQ. The CDR3 loop reads CASSSLIAGTDTQYF. The CDR3 DNA sequence: TGCGCCAGCAGCTCACTGATAGCGGGGACTGATACGCAGTATTTT.

The chain links TRBV19 to TRBJ2-3; D is undetermined. The CDR3 covers 14 residues. From germline, CDR1 is LNHDA and CDR2 SQIVND (reference sequence). The V end lost 2 bases, the J end lost 0 bases, and 6 bases lay between the germline ends. The CDR3 here is CASSIFQSTDTQYF. Written as DNA, the CDR3 is TGTGCCAGTAGTATATTCCAGAGCACAGATACGCAGTATTTT.

This chain links TRBV9 with TRBJ1-1; a weak D match, TRBD1 (6 bases). Trimming cost V 2 bases and J 4 bases, with 15 bases left between them. The CDR3 sequence is 15 residues long. Germline CDR1 and CDR2: SGDLS and YYNGEE. This CDR3 reads CASSVPLTGGTEAFF. CDR3 in DNA: TGTGCCAGCAGCGTTCCCTTGACAGGTGGCACTGAAGCTTTCTTT.

The rearrangement joins TRBV14 to TRBJ1-1; TRBD1 is a possible D gene (5 bases). V lost 0 bases, J lost 3 bases, and 14 bases lay in between. Germline CDR1 SGHDN, CDR2 FVKESK. There are 16 residues in the CDR3. CDR3: CASSQEQGRGYTEAFF. CDR3 sequence (DNA): TGTGCCAGCAGCCAAGAGCAAGGGCGGGGCTACACTGAAGCTTTCTTT.